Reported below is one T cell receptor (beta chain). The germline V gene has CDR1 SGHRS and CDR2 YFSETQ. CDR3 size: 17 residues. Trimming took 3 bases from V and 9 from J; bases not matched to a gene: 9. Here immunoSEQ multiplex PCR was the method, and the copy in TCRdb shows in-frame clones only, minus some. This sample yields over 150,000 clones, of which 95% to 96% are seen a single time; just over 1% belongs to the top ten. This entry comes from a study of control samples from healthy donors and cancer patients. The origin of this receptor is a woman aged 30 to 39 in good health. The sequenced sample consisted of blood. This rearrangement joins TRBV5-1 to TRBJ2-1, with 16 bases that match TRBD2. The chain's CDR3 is CASSSGLAGGPLSEQFF. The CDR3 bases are TGCGCCAGCAGCTCGGGACTAGCGGGAGGGCCGTTAAGTGAGCAGTTCTTC.